These 31 T cell receptor beta chains came from one sample sequenced in a study of control samples from healthy donors and cancer patients. TCRdb keeps only in-frame clones here, not all; method: immunoSEQ multiplex PCR. The table records some 120,000 clones, 80% to 95% of them present only once. The specimen sequenced was blood. The source is a man between 18 and 35 years old in good health.

The CDR3 reads CASSSPTDGQRGGYTF. The CDR3, as DNA: TGTGCCAGCAGTTCCCCGACCGACGGGCAGCGAGGTGGCTACACCTTC. The chain employs TRBV6-5 and TRBJ1-2; no definite D call. Germline lookup yields CDR1 MNHEY and CDR2 SVGAGI. V was trimmed by 4 bases and J by 7 bases, leaving 22 bases between them. CDR3 length: 16 residues.

This sequence joins TRBV5-4 and TRBJ2-3, with D perhaps being TRBD1 or TRBD2 (5 bases each). V was shortened by 4 bases and J by 5 bases, with 14 bases between the two germline ends. From germline, CDR1 is SGHNT and CDR2 YYREEE (reference sequence). The length of the CDR3 is 14 residues. The CDR3 nucleotides read TGTGCCAGCAGCGAGCCCGGGGCAAGAGATACGCAGTATTTT. It codes for CASSEPGARDTQYF.

The J gene is TRBJ1-6, the V gene TRBV2; tentatively, D is TRBD1 (5 bases). The CDR3 contains 18 residues. The germline V gene has CDR1 SNHLY and CDR2 FYNNEI. The V end lost 2 bases, the J end lost 0 bases, and 14 bases lay between the germline ends. CDR3 amino acids: CASSERRVGSSYNSPLHF. For the CDR3, the DNA is TGTGCCAGCAGTGAACGCAGGGTTGGGAGCTCCTATAATTCACCCCTCCACTTT.

This chain links TRBV7-9 with TRBJ1-2; D perhaps matches TRBD1 (5 bases). The ends were cut back, 6 bases at V and 4 bases at J, with 12 bases in the middle. The CDR3 covers 13 residues. The germline CDR1 and CDR2 sequences are SEHNR and FQNEAQ (reference sequence). In nucleotides, the CDR3 is TGTGCCAGCAGTTGGGACGGGATCTATGGCTACACCTTC. It codes for CASSWDGIYGYTF.

This chain joins TRBV7-2 and TRBJ2-1; TRBD2 matches at 10 bases. Germline CDR1 and CDR2: SGHTA and FQGNSA. The junction had 5 bases not matched to a gene; V was cut back by 5 bases and J by 4 bases. The CDR3 covers 15 residues. The CDR3 DNA follows: TGTGCCAGCAGCCCTGGACTAGCGGTATACAATGAGCAGTTCTTC. This sequence encodes CASSPGLAVYNEQFF.

The chain links TRBV4-1 to TRBJ2-5, with 13 bases fitting TRBD2. V lost 4 bases, J lost 5 bases, and 4 bases stayed unmatched. Germline CDR1 is MGHRA and CDR2 is YSYEKL. This CDR3 has 15 amino acids. In DNA form, the CDR3 reads TGCGCCAGCAGCCGCGGGACTAGCGGGGTGGAGACCCAGTACTTC. Translated: CASSRGTSGVETQYF.

This sequence joins TRBV3-1 (or the pseudogene TRBV3-2) and TRBJ2-7, with D maybe TRBD1 (6 bases). With 0 bases removed from V and 7 bases from J, the gap between germline ends came to 7 bases. The germline V gene has CDR1 LGHDT and CDR2 YNNKEL (reference sequence). The CDR3 runs 12 residues. The CDR3 loop is CASSQERGEQYF. The CDR3 DNA is TGTGCCAGCAGCCAAGAGAGGGGGGAGCAGTACTTC.

The rearrangement joins TRBV12-3 or TRBV12-4 to TRBJ1-2; 9 nucleotides agree with TRBD1. The V segment lost 6 bases and the J segment 7 bases; nucleotides outside the gene matches: 6. CDR3 length: 13 residues. DNA for the CDR3: TGTGCCAGCAGCACAGGGGGCGCATCTGGCTACACCTTC. Translated: CASSTGGASGYTF.

V usage is TRBV4-1 and J usage is TRBJ2-7; the D is unclear. Per the germline V gene, CDR1 is MGHRA and CDR2 is YSYEKL. The CDR3 consists of 14 residues. V was clipped by 0 bases and J by 3 bases, with 9 bases between them. Here the CDR3 reads CASSQESGFYEQYF. The DNA of the CDR3 is TGCGCCAGCAGCCAAGAGTCGGGTTTCTACGAGCAGTACTTC.

For this clone: Additional DNA sequences in this sample encode the identical CDR3. The CDR3 is CASSLGGYNEQFF. The DNA of the CDR3 is TGCGCCAGCAGCTTGGGGGGTTACAATGAGCAGTTCTTC. The chain employs TRBV5-1 and TRBJ2-1; no definite D call. The germline V and J ends were trimmed by 0 bases and 4 bases, with 5 bases remaining between them. Germline values: CDR1 SGHRS, CDR2 YFSETQ. CDR3 size: 13 residues.

The chain joins TRBV11-2 to TRBJ2-6; TRBD1 or TRBD2 may be the D gene (5 bases each). Germline V lookup: CDR1 SGHAT, CDR2 FQNNGV. CDR3 length: 19 amino acids. V dropped 0 bases and J dropped 0 bases, with 15 bases sitting between them. The CDR3 is CASSLEYRDVISGANVLTF. CDR3 sequence (DNA): TGTGCCAGCAGCTTAGAGTACCGGGACGTCATCTCTGGGGCCAACGTCCTGACTTTC.

The J gene is TRBJ2-7, the V gene TRBV2; D may match TRBD1 or TRBD2 (6 bases each). This CDR3 contains 13 residues. Germline V CDR1 and CDR2: SNHLY, FYNNEI. V was clipped by 8 bases and J by 4 bases, with 15 bases between them. CDR3 loop: CASLRGREYEQYF. The DNA of the CDR3 is TGTGCCAGCCTCCGGGGGCGGGAATACGAGCAGTACTTC. Full variable domain (missing parts from reference TRBV2 and TRBJ2-7): EPEVTQTPSHQVTQMGQEVILRCVPISNHLYFYWYRQILGQKVEFLVSFYNNEISEKSEIFDDQFSVERPDGSNFTLKIRSTKLEDSAMYFCASLRGREYEQYFGPGTRLTVT.

The J gene is TRBJ1-2, the V gene TRBV4-1; no definite D call. The germline CDR1 and CDR2 sequences are MGHRA and YSYEKL. The CDR3 loop spans 14 amino acids. Trimming took 0 bases from V and 8 from J, leaving 13 bases between them. The CDR3 reads CASSQDETKRGYTF. The CDR3 DNA reads as TGCGCCAGCAGCCAAGATGAGACTAAACGGGGCTACACCTTC.

The chain employs TRBV27 and TRBJ1-1; D gene uncertain. V shed 8 bases and J shed 0 bases, with 10 bases lying between them. This CDR3 has 13 residues. Germline V CDR1 and CDR2: MNHEY, SMNVEV (reference sequence). The chain's CDR3 is CASWKVMNTEAFF. In DNA form, the CDR3 reads TGTGCCAGCTGGAAGGTAATGAACACTGAAGCTTTCTTT.

J is TRBJ1-2 and V is TRBV6-5; 7 positions agree with TRBD1. V shed 5 bases and J 9 bases; nucleotides not matched to a gene: 12. The CDR3 extends over 14 amino acids. Germline assignment: CDR1 MNHEY and CDR2 SVGAGI. The CDR3 DNA sequence: TGTGCCAGCAGTCTCCGGGACAGCCTCTACCGCTACACCTTC. Protein product: CASSLRDSLYRYTF.

This chain joins TRBV15 and TRBJ2-3, with 9 nucleotides matching TRBD1. The CDR3 totals 16 residues. Germline V gene sequence: CDR1 LNHNV, CDR2 YYDKDF (reference sequence). V was clipped by 6 bases and J by 2 bases; unmatched bases: 9. The DNA for the CDR3 is TGTGCCACCAGTAGAAGGGGGGACAGGGTCACAGATACGCAGTATTTT. Its protein is CATSRRGDRVTDTQYF.

V and J are TRBV15 and TRBJ1-4, with 9 bases aligning to TRBD1. Germline trimming cut 5 bases from V and 3 bases from J; bases unmatched to any gene: 4. Germline V CDR1 and CDR2: LNHNV, YYDKDF (reference sequence). This CDR3 is 15 amino acids long. The CDR3 loop is CATSGRTGANEKLFF. CDR3 coding DNA: TGTGCCACCAGCGGGAGGACAGGGGCTAATGAAAAACTGTTTTTT.

This CDR3 is CASSNRRPGQEPTGELFF. CDR3 DNA sequence: TGTGCCAGCAGCAACAGACGGCCGGGACAGGAGCCCACCGGGGAGCTGTTTTTT. The J gene is TRBJ2-2, the V gene TRBV21-1; the table's D call of TRBD1 was not tested on the DNA. TRBV21-1 is flagged as a pseudogene. The CDR3 loop spans 18 amino acids.

The V call is TRBV6-6, the J call TRBJ2-7; 8 bases line up with TRBD1. V was pared by 2 bases and J by 2 bases, with 2 bases of the junction left unmatched. There are 14 residues in the CDR3. Germline CDR1 and CDR2: MNHNY and SVGAGI (reference sequence). The CDR3 sequence is CASSYGQGPYEQYF. The CDR3 DNA is TGTGCCAGCAGTTACGGACAGGGACCCTACGAGCAGTACTTC.

V gene TRBV10-1 combines with J gene TRBJ2-5; a weak D match, TRBD2 (5 bases). CDR3 length equals 14 residues. In germline, CDR1 is WNHNN, CDR2 SYGVQD (reference sequence). Trimming pared 7 bases from V and 2 bases from J, leaving 14 bases between. The CDR3 sequence: CASTLRTYQETQYF. The CDR3 region has the DNA TGCGCCAGCACACTCAGGACTTATCAAGAGACCCAGTACTTC.

The chain employs TRBV15 and TRBJ2-7, with D hard to call. In germline, CDR1 is LNHNV, CDR2 YYDKDF (reference sequence). V was trimmed by 1 base and J by 4 bases, leaving 17 bases between them. There are 16 residues in the CDR3. The CDR3 sequence: CATSRGVRVNLYEQYF. The CDR3 bases are TGTGCCACCAGCAGAGGGGTCCGGGTTAACCTATACGAGCAGTACTTC. Drawing the rest from reference TRBV15 and TRBJ2-7, the complete variable domain is DAMVIQNPRYQVTQFGKPVTLSCSQTLNHNVMYWYQQKSSQAPKLLFHYYDKDFNNEADTPDNFQSRRPNTSFCFLDIRSPGLGDTAMYLCATSRGVRVNLYEQYFGPGTRLTVT.

This clone was seen only once. The V and J genes are TRBV7-3 and TRBJ2-1, with D perhaps matching TRBD2 (7 bases). Per the germline V gene, CDR1 is SGHTA and CDR2 is FQGTGA. V lost 8 bases and J 7 bases, leaving 18 bases between the germline ends. The CDR3 contains 14 residues. CDR3 nucleotide sequence: TGTGCCAGCGGACCTGGGGGGGCCGGGAATGAGCAGTTCTTC. Amino acids: CASGPGGAGNEQFF.

The chain uses TRBV19 and TRBJ1-1; unclear D gene. The CDR3 length is 13 residues. V lost 10 bases, J lost 0 bases, and 12 bases lay in between. The germline CDR1 and CDR2 sequences are LNHDA and SQIVND (reference sequence). The DNA of the CDR3 is TGTGCCACCTCCCAGACGTTGAACACTGAAGCTTTCTTT. Protein product: CATSQTLNTEAFF. The whole variable domain, remainder taken from reference TRBV19 and TRBJ1-1, is DGGITQSPKYLFRKEGQNVTLSCEQNLNHDAMYWYRQDPGQGLRLIYYSQIVNDFQKGDIAEGYSVSREKKESFPLTVTSAQKNPTAFYLCATSQTLNTEAFFGQGTRLTVV.

The chain carries TRBV5-1 and TRBJ1-1; D remains unclear. The germline gives CDR1 SGHRS, CDR2 YFSETQ. Between the trimmed V and J ends, which lost 4 bases and 5 bases, there was a span of 15 bases. The CDR3 covers 14 residues. CDR3 loop: CASSRGRGSTEAFF. CDR3 sequence (DNA): TGCGCCAGCAGCCGCGGGCGGGGTTCGACTGAAGCTTTCTTT. The full variable domain, in which reference TRBV5-1 and TRBJ1-1 provide the parts outside the CDR3, is KAGVTQTPRYLIKTRGQQVTLSCSPISGHRSVSWYQQTPGQGLQFLFEYFSETQRNKGNFPGRFSGRQFSNSRSEMNVSTLELGDSALYLCASSRGRGSTEAFFGQGTRLTVV.

The CDR3 sequence: CASSRQDRYEQYF. The CDR3, as DNA: TGCGCCAGCAGTCGACAGGACCGATACGAGCAGTACTTC. This chain connects TRBV5-1 to TRBJ2-7; tentatively, D is TRBD1 (6 bases). The germline V gene encodes CDR1 SGHRS and CDR2 YFSETQ. Deletions cut 5 bases from V and 4 bases from J, with 13 bases between. The CDR3 loop spans 13 amino acids.

The genes are TRBV11-3 and TRBJ2-2; D is possibly TRBD1 (8 bases). The V and J ends lost 1 base and 3 bases respectively, with 15 bases between them. The germline CDR1 and CDR2 sequences are SGHNT and YENEEA. The CDR3 is 17 residues long. CDR3 DNA sequence: TGTGCCAGCAGCTTAGGAACAGGGGGGGCCTACACCGGGGAGCTGTTTTTT. Its translation is CASSLGTGGAYTGELFF.

The rearrangement uses TRBV30 and TRBJ1-5, with D tentatively TRBD1 (6 bases). V was clipped by 0 bases and J by 0 bases, with 9 bases between them. From germline, CDR1 is GTSNPN and CDR2 SVGIG (reference sequence). This CDR3 has 15 amino acids. CDR3 in DNA: TGTGCCTGGAGTGTACGGACAGCTAGCAATCAGCCCCAGCATTTT. Its protein is CAWSVRTASNQPQHF.

The genes are TRBV7-3 and TRBJ2-4; maybe TRBD2 (5 bases). Germline CDR1 reads SGHTA; CDR2 reads FQGTGA. The CDR3 has 13 residues. V dropped 2 bases and J dropped 8 bases, with 10 bases sitting between them. CDR3 residues: CASSLEGRDIQYF. CDR3 sequence (DNA): TGTGCCAGCAGCTTAGAGGGCCGGGACATTCAGTACTTC. Complete variable domain (other parts from reference TRBV7-3 and TRBJ2-4): GAGVSQTPSNKVTEKGKYVELRCDPISGHTALYWYRQSLGQGPEFLIYFQGTGAADDSGLPNDRFFAVRPEGSVSTLKIQRTERGDSAVYLCASSLEGRDIQYFGAGTRLSVL.

The chain has TRBV29-1 and TRBJ1-1; the match to TRBD1 covers 9 bases. Germline-derived CDR1 and CDR2 are SQVTM and ANQGSEA. CDR3 length: 15 amino acids. J was trimmed by 4 bases and V by 7 bases; bases with no gene match: 13. The CDR3 spells CSGLIPQGASTEAFF. CDR3 coding DNA: TGCAGCGGACTAATACCACAGGGGGCAAGCACTGAAGCTTTCTTT.

The DNA for the CDR3 is TGTGCCAGCAGCTGGGGGGGGCCAGTCACCTACGAGCAGTACTTC. This codes for CASSWGGPVTYEQYF. The chain couples TRBV5-6 to TRBJ2-7; D possibly corresponds to TRBD2 (7 bases). This CDR3 is built from 15 residues. Trimming stripped 3 bases from V and 2 bases from J, with 15 bases between. Germline-derived CDR1 and CDR2 are SGHDT and YYEEEE. The full variable domain, completed using reference TRBV5-6 and TRBJ2-7, is DAGVTQSPTHLIKTRGQQVTLRCSPKSGHDTVSWYQQALGQGPQFIFQYYEEEERQRGNFPDRFSGHQFPNYSSELNVNALLLGDSALYLCASSWGGPVTYEQYFGPGTRLTVT.

The chain links TRBV19 to TRBJ1-5, with D possibly TRBD1 on 5 matching bases. Per the germline V gene, CDR1 is LNHDA and CDR2 is SQIVND (reference sequence). V was shortened by 5 bases and J by 2 bases, with 16 bases between the two germline ends. The CDR3 sequence is 16 residues long. The CDR3 reads CASSARGTSGNQPQHF. In DNA, the CDR3 is TGTGCCAGTAGTGCCCGGGGGACCAGCGGCAATCAGCCCCAGCATTTT.